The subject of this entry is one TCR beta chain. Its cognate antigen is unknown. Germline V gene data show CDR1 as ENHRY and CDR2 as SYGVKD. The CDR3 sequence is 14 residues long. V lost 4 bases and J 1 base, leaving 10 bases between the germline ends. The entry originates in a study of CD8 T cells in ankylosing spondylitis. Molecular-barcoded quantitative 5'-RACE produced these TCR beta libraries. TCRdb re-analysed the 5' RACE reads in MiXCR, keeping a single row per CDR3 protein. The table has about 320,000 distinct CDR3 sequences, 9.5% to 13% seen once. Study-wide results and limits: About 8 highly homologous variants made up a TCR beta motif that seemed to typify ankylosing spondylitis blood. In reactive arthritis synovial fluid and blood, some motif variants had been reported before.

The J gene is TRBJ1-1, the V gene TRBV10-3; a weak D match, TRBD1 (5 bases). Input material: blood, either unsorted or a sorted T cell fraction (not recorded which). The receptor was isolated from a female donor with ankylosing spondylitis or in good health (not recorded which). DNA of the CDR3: TGTGCCATCAGTGCTGACAGAACGAACACTGAAGCTTTCTTT. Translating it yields CAISADRTNTEAFF.